This passage covers 7 T cell receptor beta chains from one sample sequenced in a study of cytomegalovirus exposure and HLA in healthy donors. Some clones are missing from TCRdb's copy, which holds only in-frame ones; the method was immunoSEQ multiplex PCR. The sample has some 200,000 clones, about 93% seen once. Specimen: PBMCs. The origin of the receptors is a woman between 18 and 29 years old in good health and CMV-seronegative.

This clone was recorded only once. The CDR3, as DNA: TGCAGCGTTGCTTCCGGGATTTTTACAGATACGCAGTATTTT. Protein sequence: CSVASGIFTDTQYF. The gene calls are TRBV29-1 and TRBJ2-3; weak D call: TRBD2 (5 bases). The CDR3 sequence is 14 residues long. V was trimmed by 4 bases and J by 3 bases, leaving 14 bases between them. From germline, CDR1 is SQVTM and CDR2 ANQGSEA.

The V gene is TRBV5-1, the J gene TRBJ2-3; possibly TRBD2 for D (5 bases). The CDR3 length is 14 residues. The V gene lost 5 bases and the J gene lost 0 bases, with 10 bases spanning the gap. Germline V gene sequence: CDR1 SGHRS, CDR2 YFSETQ. CDR3 sequence reads: CASSTDSSTDTQYF. The CDR3 DNA reads as TGCGCCAGCAGTACGGACTCTAGCACAGATACGCAGTATTTT.

V is TRBV10-2 and J is TRBJ1-1, with D hard to call. Trimming stripped 5 bases from V and 1 base from J, with 11 bases between. In germline, CDR1 is WSHSY, CDR2 SAAADI. The CDR3 length is 14 residues. The DNA of the CDR3 is TGCGCCAGCAGTTATCTTCAGGCGAACACTGAAGCTTTCTTT. This sequence encodes CASSYLQANTEAFF.

The chain recombines TRBV7-9 with TRBJ2-7; the D gene is possibly TRBD2 (5 bases). The V end lost 3 bases, the J end lost 2 bases, and 11 bases lay between the germline ends. The germline gives CDR1 SEHNR, CDR2 FQNEAQ (reference sequence). The CDR3 covers 14 residues. The CDR3 protein is CASSLARETYEQYF. The CDR3 DNA is TGTGCCAGCAGCTTGGCGAGGGAAACCTACGAGCAGTACTTC.

The chain is built from TRBV18 and TRBJ2-7; D is perhaps TRBD1 (5 bases). Germline lookup yields CDR1 KGHSH and CDR2 LQKENI. Trimming left V 3 bases short and J 0 bases short, with 9 bases between. This CDR3 is 14 amino acids long. In nucleotides, the CDR3 is TGTGCCAGCTCACCGTCTCAGGGCTCCTACGAGCAGTACTTC. Translated: CASSPSQGSYEQYF.

The chain carries TRBV27 and TRBJ1-1, with a weak D call TRBD1 (5 bases). The CDR3 sequence is 14 residues long. The germline V gene has CDR1 MNHEY and CDR2 SMNVEV (reference sequence). The germline V and J ends were trimmed by 7 bases and 7 bases, with 19 bases remaining between them. DNA for the CDR3: TGTGCCAGCAACGGCAGGGCGACTCTTGTTGAAGCTTTCTTT. The encoded protein is CASNGRATLVEAFF.

This clone appeared once. The chain couples TRBV18 to TRBJ1-4; D gene uncertain. There are 15 residues in the CDR3. Germline V CDR1 and CDR2: KGHSH, LQKENI. With 5 bases removed from V and 5 bases from J, the gap between germline ends came to 15 bases. CDR3 DNA: TGTGCCAGCTCAGTACCGGCCCTGAGGAATGAAAAACTGTTTTTT. As protein: CASSVPALRNEKLFF. The full variable domain, rest sourced from reference TRBV18 and TRBJ1-4, is NAGVMQNPRHLVRRRGQEARLRCSPMKGHSHVYWYRQLPEEGLKFMVYLQKENIIDESGMPKERFSAEFPKEGPSILRIQQVVRGDSAAYFCASSVPALRNEKLFFGSGTQLSVL.